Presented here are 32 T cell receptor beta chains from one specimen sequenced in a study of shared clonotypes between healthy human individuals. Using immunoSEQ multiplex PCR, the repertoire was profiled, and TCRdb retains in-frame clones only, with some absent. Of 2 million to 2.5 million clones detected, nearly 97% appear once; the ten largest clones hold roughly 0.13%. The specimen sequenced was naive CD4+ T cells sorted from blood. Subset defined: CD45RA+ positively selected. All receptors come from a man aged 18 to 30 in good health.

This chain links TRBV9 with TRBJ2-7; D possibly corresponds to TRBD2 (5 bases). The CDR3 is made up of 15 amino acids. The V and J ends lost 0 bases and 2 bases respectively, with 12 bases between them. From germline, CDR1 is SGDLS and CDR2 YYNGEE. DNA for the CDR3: TGTGCCAGCAGCGTAGCAAGCGGACCTACCTACGAGCAGTACTTC. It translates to CASSVASGPTYEQYF.

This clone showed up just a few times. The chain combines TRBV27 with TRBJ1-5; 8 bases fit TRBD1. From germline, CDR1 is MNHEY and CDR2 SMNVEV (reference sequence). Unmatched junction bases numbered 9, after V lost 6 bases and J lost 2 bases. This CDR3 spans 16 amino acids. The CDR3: CASRPGQGMGNQPQHF. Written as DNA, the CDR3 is TGTGCCAGCAGGCCCGGACAGGGTATGGGCAATCAGCCCCAGCATTTT.

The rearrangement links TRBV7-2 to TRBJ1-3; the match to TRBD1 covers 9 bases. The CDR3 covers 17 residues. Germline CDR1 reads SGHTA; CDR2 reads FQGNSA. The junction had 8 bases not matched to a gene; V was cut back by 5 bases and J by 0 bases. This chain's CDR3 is CASSLGGTGPSGNTIYF. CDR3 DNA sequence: TGTGCCAGCAGCCTTGGAGGGACAGGGCCCTCTGGAAACACCATATATTTT.

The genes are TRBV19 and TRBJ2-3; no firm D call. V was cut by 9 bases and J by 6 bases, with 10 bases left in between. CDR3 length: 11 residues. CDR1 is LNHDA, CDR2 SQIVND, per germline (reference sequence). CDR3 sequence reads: CASQSRDTQYF. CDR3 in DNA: TGTGCCAGCCAATCCCGGGATACGCAGTATTTT.

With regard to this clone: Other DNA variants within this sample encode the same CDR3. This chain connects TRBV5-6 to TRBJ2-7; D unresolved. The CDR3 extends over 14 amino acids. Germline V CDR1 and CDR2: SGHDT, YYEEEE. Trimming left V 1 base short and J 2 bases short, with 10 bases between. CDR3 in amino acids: CASSLLSGTYEQYF. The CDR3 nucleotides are TGTGCCAGCAGCTTGTTAAGTGGAACCTACGAGCAGTACTTC.

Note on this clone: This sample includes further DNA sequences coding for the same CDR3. The CDR3 DNA reads TGTGCCAGCAGTTACTCCGGGACAGGGCCCTACGAGCAGTACTTC. This translates into CASSYSGTGPYEQYF. This chain links TRBV6-6 with TRBJ2-7; TRBD1 agrees at 9 bases. The CDR3 is 15 residues long. V gave up 0 bases and J gave up 2 bases; unmatched junction bases: 2. In germline, CDR1 is MNHNY, CDR2 SVGAGI (reference sequence).

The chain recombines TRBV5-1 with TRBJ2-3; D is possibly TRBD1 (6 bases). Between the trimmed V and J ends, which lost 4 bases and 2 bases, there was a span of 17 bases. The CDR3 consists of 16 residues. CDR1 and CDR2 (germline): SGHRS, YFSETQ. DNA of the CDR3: TGCGCCAGCAGCGGGACACAGGTTTACCCCACAGATACGCAGTATTTT. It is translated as CASSGTQVYPTDTQYF.

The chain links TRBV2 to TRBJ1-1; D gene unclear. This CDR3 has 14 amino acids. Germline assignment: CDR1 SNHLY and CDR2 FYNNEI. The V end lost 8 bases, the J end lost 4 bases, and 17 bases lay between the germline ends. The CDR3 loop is CASGSTTAGTEAFF. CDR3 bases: TGTGCCAGCGGTTCCACGACGGCGGGCACTGAAGCTTTCTTT.

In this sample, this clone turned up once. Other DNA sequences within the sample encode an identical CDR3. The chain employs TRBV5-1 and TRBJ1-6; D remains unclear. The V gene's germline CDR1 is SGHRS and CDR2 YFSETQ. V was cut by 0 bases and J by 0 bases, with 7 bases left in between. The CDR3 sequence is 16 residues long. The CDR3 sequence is CASSLGLGSYNSPLHF. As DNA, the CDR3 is TGCGCCAGCAGCTTGGGGTTGGGCTCCTATAATTCACCCCTCCACTTT. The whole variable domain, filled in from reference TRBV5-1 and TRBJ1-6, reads KAGVTQTPRYLIKTRGQQVTLSCSPISGHRSVSWYQQTPGQGLQFLFEYFSETQRNKGNFPGRFSGRQFSNSRSEMNVSTLELGDSALYLCASSLGLGSYNSPLHFGNGTRLTVT.

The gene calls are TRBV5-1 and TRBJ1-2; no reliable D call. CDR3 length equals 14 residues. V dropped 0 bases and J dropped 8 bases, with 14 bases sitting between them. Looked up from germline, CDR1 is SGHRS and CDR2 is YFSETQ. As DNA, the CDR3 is TGCGCCAGCAGCTTGGCTGAGACCGGTCACGGCTACACCTTC. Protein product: CASSLAETGHGYTF.

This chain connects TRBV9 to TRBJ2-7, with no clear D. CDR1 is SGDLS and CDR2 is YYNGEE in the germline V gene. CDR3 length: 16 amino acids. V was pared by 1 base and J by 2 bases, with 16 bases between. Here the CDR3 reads CASSVLGDAGAYEQYF. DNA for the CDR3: TGTGCCAGCAGCGTACTTGGAGATGCAGGAGCCTACGAGCAGTACTTC.

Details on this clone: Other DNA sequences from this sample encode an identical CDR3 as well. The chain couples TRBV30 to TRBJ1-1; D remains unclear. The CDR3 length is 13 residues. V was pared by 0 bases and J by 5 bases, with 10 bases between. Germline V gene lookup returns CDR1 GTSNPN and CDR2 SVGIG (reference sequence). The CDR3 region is CAWSVSVGTEAFF. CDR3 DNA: TGTGCCTGGAGTGTTAGCGTTGGGACTGAAGCTTTCTTT.

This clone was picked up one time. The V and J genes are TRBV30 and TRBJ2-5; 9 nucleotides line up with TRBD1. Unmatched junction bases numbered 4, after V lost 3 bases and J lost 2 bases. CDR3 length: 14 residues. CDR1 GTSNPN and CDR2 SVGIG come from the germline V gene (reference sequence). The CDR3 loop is CAWSGGTGQETQYF. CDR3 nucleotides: TGTGCCTGGAGCGGGGGGACAGGGCAAGAGACCCAGTACTTC.

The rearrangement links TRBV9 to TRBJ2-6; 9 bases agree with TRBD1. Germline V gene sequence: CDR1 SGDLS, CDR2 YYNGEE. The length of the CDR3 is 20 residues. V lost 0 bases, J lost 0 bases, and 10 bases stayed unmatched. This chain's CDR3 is CASSVVSRGTGFSGANVLTF. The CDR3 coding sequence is TGTGCCAGCAGCGTAGTGAGTCGAGGGACAGGGTTCTCTGGGGCCAACGTCCTGACTTTC.

The chain's CDR3 is CASSQTGRTNWSLGFF. CDR3 nucleotide sequence: TGTGCCAGCAGCCAAACCGGCAGGACGAATTGGAGCCTGGGGTTCTTC. The V gene is TRBV11-2, the J gene TRBJ2-1, with D unresolved. V shed 5 bases and J shed 15 bases, with 29 bases lying between them. The CDR3 consists of 16 residues. Germline V gene lookup returns CDR1 SGHAT and CDR2 FQNNGV.

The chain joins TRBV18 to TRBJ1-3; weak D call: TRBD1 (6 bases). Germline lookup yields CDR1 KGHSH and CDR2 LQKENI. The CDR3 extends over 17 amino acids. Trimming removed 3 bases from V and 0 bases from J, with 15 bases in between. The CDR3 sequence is CASSPSGQHLSGNTIYF. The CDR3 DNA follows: TGTGCCAGCTCACCCTCAGGACAGCACCTCTCTGGAAACACCATATATTTT.

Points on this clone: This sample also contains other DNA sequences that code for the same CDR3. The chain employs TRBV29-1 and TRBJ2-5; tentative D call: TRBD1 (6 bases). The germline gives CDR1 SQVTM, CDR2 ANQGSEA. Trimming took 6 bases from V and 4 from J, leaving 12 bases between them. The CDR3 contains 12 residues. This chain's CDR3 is CSVEQGGETQYF. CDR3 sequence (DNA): TGCAGCGTGGAACAGGGCGGAGAGACCCAGTACTTC.

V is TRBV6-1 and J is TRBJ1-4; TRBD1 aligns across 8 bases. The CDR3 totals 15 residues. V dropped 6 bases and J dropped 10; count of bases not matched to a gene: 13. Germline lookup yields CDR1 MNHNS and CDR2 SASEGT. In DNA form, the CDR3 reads TGTGCCAGCAGACCGTCTCAGGGGGCAAGGGGAAAACTGTTTTTT. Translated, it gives CASRPSQGARGKLFF.

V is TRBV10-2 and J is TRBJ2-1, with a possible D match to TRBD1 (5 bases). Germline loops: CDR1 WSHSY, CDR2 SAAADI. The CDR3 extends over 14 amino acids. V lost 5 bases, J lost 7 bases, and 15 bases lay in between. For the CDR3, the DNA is TGCGCCAGCAGTTCGTCAGGGCCCTTAAATGAGCAGTTCTTC. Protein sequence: CASSSSGPLNEQFF.

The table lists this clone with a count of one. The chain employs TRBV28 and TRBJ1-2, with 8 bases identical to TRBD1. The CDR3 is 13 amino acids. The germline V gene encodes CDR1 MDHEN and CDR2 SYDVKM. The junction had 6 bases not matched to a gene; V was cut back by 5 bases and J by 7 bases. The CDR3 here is CASSRLDRAGYTF. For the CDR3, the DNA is TGTGCCAGCAGTCGGCTGGACAGGGCTGGCTACACCTTC.

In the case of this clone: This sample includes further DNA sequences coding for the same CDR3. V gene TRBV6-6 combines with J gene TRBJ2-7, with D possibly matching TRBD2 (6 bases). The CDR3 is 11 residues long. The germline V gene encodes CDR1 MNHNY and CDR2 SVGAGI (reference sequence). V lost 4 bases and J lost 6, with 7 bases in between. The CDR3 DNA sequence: TGTGCCAGCAGTTGGGGAGGCGAGCAGTACTTC. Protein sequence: CASSWGGEQYF.

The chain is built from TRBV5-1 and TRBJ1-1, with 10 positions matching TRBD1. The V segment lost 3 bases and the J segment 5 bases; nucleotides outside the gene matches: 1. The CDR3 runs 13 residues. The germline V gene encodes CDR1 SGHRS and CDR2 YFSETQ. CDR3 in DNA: TGCGCCAGCAGCTGGGACAGGGGAACTGAAGCTTTCTTT. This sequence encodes CASSWDRGTEAFF.

The CDR3: CASQAQGATYNEQFF. CDR3 coding DNA: TGCGCCAGCCAAGCACAGGGGGCCACCTACAATGAGCAGTTCTTC. The chain recombines TRBV5-1 with TRBJ2-1, with 9 positions matching TRBD1. Losses at the gene ends were 7 bases for V and 2 bases for J; bases not matched to a gene: 7. Germline V gives CDR1 SGHRS, CDR2 YFSETQ. The CDR3 length is 15 residues. The full variable domain, with the rest looked up from reference TRBV5-1 and TRBJ2-1, is KAGVTQTPRYLIKTRGQQVTLSCSPISGHRSVSWYQQTPGQGLQFLFEYFSETQRNKGNFPGRFSGRQFSNSRSEMNVSTLELGDSALYLCASQAQGATYNEQFFGPGTRLTVL.

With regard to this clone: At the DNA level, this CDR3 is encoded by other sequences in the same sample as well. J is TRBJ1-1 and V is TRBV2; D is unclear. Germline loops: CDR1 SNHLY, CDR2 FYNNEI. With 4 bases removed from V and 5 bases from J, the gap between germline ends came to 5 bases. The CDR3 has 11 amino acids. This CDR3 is CASSVRTEAFF. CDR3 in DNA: TGTGCCAGCAGTGTGAGGACTGAAGCTTTCTTT.

CDR3 nucleotides: TGTGCCAGCAAACAAGGGGCGTTCGGCTACACCTTC. Its translation: CASKQGAFGYTF. This chain connects TRBV7-9 to TRBJ1-2, with D possibly TRBD1 on 5 matching bases. Trimming cost V 7 bases and J 8 bases, with 14 bases left between them. The CDR3 contains 12 residues. Per germline, CDR1 SEHNR and CDR2 FQNEAQ (reference sequence).

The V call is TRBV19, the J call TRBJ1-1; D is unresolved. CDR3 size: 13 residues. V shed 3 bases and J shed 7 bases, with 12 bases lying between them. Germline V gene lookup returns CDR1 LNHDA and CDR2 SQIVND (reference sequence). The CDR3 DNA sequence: TGTGCCAGTAGTATTCGGGAAAGTAATGAAGCTTTCTTT. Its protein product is CASSIRESNEAFF.

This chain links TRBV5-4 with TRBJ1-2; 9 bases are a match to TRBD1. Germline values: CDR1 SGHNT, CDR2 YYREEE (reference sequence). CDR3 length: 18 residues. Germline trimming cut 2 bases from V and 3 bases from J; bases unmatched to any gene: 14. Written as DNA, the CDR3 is TGTGCCAGCAGCTTAGGTGGGACAGGGTCCCAGGGGGACTATGGCTACACCTTC. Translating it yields CASSLGGTGSQGDYGYTF.

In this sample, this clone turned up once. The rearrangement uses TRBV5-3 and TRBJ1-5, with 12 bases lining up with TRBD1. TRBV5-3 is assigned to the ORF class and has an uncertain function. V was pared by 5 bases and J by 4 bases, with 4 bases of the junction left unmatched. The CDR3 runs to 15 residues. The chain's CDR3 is CARRWDRGRNQPQHF. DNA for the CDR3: TGTGCCAGAAGGTGGGACAGGGGGCGAAATCAGCCCCAGCATTTT.

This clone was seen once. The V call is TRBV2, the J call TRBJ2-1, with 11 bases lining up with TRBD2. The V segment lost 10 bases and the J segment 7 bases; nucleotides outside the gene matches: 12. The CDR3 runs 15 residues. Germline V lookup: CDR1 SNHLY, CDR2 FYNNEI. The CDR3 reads CATSGLAAPGNEQFF. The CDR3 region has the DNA TGTGCCACTTCGGGACTAGCGGCTCCCGGGAATGAGCAGTTCTTC.

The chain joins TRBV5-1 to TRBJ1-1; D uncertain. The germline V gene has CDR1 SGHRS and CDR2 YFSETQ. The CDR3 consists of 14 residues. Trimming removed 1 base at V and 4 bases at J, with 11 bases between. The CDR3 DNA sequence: TGCGCCAGCAGCTTGTTAGATTTGACCACTGAAGCTTTCTTT. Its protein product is CASSLLDLTTEAFF.

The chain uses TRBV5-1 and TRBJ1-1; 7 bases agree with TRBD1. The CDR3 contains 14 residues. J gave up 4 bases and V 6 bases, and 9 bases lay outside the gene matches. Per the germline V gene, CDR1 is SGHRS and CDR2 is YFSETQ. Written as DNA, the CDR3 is TGCGCCAGCACCCTGACAGGGAGAGGCACTGAAGCTTTCTTT. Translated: CASTLTGRGTEAFF.

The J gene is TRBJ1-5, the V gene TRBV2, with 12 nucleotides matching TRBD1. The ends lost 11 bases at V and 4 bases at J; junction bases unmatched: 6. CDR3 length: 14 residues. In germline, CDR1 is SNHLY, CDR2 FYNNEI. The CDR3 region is CAGSGQGANQPQHF. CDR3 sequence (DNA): TGTGCCGGCTCGGGACAGGGGGCGAATCAGCCCCAGCATTTT. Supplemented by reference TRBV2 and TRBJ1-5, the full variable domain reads EPEVTQTPSHQVTQMGQEVILRCVPISNHLYFYWYRQILGQKVEFLVSFYNNEISEKSEIFDDQFSVERPDGSNFTLKIRSTKLEDSAMYFCAGSGQGANQPQHFGDGTRLSIL.